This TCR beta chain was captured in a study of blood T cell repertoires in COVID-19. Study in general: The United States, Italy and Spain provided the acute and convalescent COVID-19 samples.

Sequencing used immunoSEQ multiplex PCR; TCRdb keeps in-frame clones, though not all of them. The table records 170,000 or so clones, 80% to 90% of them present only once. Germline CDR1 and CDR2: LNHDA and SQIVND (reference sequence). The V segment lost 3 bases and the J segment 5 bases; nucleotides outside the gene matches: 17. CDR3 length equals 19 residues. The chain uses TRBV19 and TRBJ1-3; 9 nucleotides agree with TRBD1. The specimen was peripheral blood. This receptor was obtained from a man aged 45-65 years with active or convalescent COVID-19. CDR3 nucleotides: TGTGCCAGTAGTATCCTTGGAGGGACAGGGACGTGGGATAGAAACACCATATATTTT. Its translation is CASSILGGTGTWDRNTIYF.